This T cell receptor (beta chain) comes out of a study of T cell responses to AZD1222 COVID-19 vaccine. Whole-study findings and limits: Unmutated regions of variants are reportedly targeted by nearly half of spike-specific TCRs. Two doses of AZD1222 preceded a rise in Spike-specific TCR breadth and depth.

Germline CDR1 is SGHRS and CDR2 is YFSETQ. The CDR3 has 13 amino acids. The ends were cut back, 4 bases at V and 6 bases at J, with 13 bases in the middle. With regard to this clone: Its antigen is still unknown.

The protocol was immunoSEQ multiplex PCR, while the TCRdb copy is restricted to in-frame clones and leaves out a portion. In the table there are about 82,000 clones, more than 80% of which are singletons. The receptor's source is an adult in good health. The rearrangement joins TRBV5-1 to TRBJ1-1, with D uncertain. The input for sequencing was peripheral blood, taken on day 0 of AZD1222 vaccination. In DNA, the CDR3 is TGCGCCAGCAGCCCACTTTCGGAAGCTGAAGCTTTCTTT. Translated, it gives CASSPLSEAEAFF.